One sample yielded the 18 T cell receptor beta chains listed below, sequenced in a study of shared clonotypes between healthy human individuals. Data came from immunoSEQ multiplex PCR; TCRdb stores just in-frame clones and leaves some out. The sample consists of 2 million to 2.5 million clones, 93% of them appearing once. Specimen: naive CD4+ T cells from PBMCs. Subset in this sample: CD45RA+ positively selected. These receptors all stem from a man younger than 35 in good health. Some clones in this sample may be carry-over from other donors' samples.

This clone has just one count. The chain couples TRBV15 to TRBJ1-4, with D uncertain. V was shortened by 3 bases and J by 7 bases, with 18 bases between the two germline ends. Germline lookup yields CDR1 LNHNV and CDR2 YYDKDF (reference sequence). The CDR3 sequence is 16 residues long. The CDR3 region has the DNA TGTGCCACCAGCAGGACTCCGGGAAGGCTAGTTGAAAAACTGTTTTTT. Its protein is CATSRTPGRLVEKLFF.

This clone came up once. This chain links TRBV7-2 with TRBJ2-3; D is ambiguous. Germline CDR1 is SGHTA and CDR2 is FQGNSA. This CDR3 is built from 13 residues. V dropped 4 bases and J dropped 2 bases, with 7 bases sitting between them. Written as DNA, the CDR3 is TGTGCCAGCAGCTCGGTCTCCACAGATACGCAGTATTTT. It is translated as CASSSVSTDTQYF. The variable domain in full, completed from reference TRBV7-2 and TRBJ2-3, reads GAGVSQSPSNKVTEKGKDVELRCDPISGHTALYWYRQSLGQGLEFLIYFQGNSAPDKSGLPSDRFSAERTGGSVSTLTIQRTQQEDSAVYLCASSSVSTDTQYFGPGTRLTVL.

This chain connects TRBV10-3 to TRBJ2-5, with a weak D call TRBD1 (5 bases). The CDR3 contains 13 residues. Germline V gives CDR1 ENHRY, CDR2 SYGVKD. Trimming left V 7 bases short and J 5 bases short, with 14 bases between. DNA for the CDR3: TGTGCCATCAACCAGCACCAGGGTGAGACCCAGTACTTC. As protein: CAINQHQGETQYF.

V gene TRBV5-1 combines with J gene TRBJ2-3; D may be TRBD2 (6 bases). Trimming removed 4 bases at V and 7 bases at J, with 16 bases between. The germline CDR1 and CDR2 sequences are SGHRS and YFSETQ. CDR3 length: 14 residues. The CDR3 here is CASSPTLGGNTQYF. In nucleotides, the CDR3 is TGCGCCAGCAGCCCTACCCTCGGCGGGAATACGCAGTATTTT.

Concerning this clone itself: Other DNA sequences of this sample code for an identical CDR3. The V and J genes are TRBV5-1 and TRBJ2-7; 7 bases align to TRBD1. The CDR3 length is 13 residues. J was trimmed by 7 bases and V by 0 bases; bases with no gene match: 4. The germline gives CDR1 SGHRS, CDR2 YFSETQ. CDR3 DNA sequence: TGCGCCAGCAGCTTGGAGGGGGCGCGGGAGCAGTACTTC. Translated, it gives CASSLEGAREQYF.

This chain joins TRBV29-1 and TRBJ1-2, with a weak D call TRBD1 (6 bases). This CDR3 contains 14 residues. The V end was cut by 3 bases, the J end by 0 bases, with 11 bases between. Germline-derived CDR1 and CDR2 are SQVTM and ANQGSEA. The CDR3: CSVDGGLANYGYTF. The DNA of the CDR3 is TGCAGCGTTGACGGGGGCCTAGCTAACTATGGCTACACCTTC.

The V and J genes are TRBV30 and TRBJ2-2; no firm D call. This CDR3 contains 14 residues. The germline V and J ends were trimmed by 4 bases and 1 base, with 10 bases remaining between them. The V gene's germline CDR1 is GTSNPN and CDR2 SVGIG (reference sequence). The CDR3 sequence: CAWIVKGNTGELFF. CDR3 nucleotides: TGTGCCTGGATAGTAAAGGGGAACACCGGGGAGCTGTTTTTT.

The CDR3 loop reads CASSYGGEWGYTGELFF. In DNA form, the CDR3 reads TGTGCCAGCAGTTACGGGGGGGAGTGGGGTTACACCGGGGAGCTGTTTTTT. The chain carries TRBV6-8 and TRBJ2-2, with TRBD2 matching 7 bases. Per germline, CDR1 MNHGY and CDR2 SAAAGT. The junction had 9 bases not matched to a gene; V was cut back by 2 bases and J by 3 bases. The CDR3 length is 17 residues.

Comment on this clone: The sample contains more than one DNA sequence encoding this CDR3. The chain couples TRBV4-1 to TRBJ1-1, with unresolved D. V lost 0 bases and J lost 1, with 6 bases in between. The CDR3 has 14 residues. Germline CDR1 is MGHRA and CDR2 is YSYEKL. The CDR3 loop is CASSQERANTEAFF. The CDR3 DNA is TGCGCCAGCAGCCAAGAGAGAGCGAACACTGAAGCTTTCTTT.

The gene calls are TRBV4-1 and TRBJ2-2, with 11 positions matching TRBD1. The CDR3 consists of 16 residues. Germline CDR1 MGHRA, CDR2 YSYEKL. V lost 4 bases to trimming and J lost 4 bases; unmatched junction nucleotides: 5. The CDR3 is CASSPAGTGGTGELFF. CDR3 in DNA: TGCGCCAGCAGCCCTGCCGGGACAGGGGGCACCGGGGAGCTGTTTTTT.

This clone was counted a single time. V is TRBV18 and J is TRBJ2-6, with TRBD2 matching over 12 bases. V shed 3 bases and J 2 bases; nucleotides not matched to a gene: 5. The CDR3 totals 18 residues. From germline, CDR1 is KGHSH and CDR2 LQKENI. This CDR3 is CASSPRLAGEAGANVLTF. In DNA, the CDR3 is TGTGCCAGCTCACCTAGACTAGCGGGAGAGGCTGGGGCCAACGTCCTGACTTTC.

The chain employs TRBV28 and TRBJ2-5; D uncertain. The DNA end is a closer match to TRBJ2-7, so the J assignment may be wrong. This CDR3 contains 12 residues. The V gene's germline CDR1 is MDHEN and CDR2 SYDVKM. The CDR3 protein is CASSLDEYEQYF. The CDR3, as DNA: TGTGCCAGCAGTTTAGACGAATACGAGCAGTACTTC.

The chain joins TRBV28 to TRBJ2-3; 9 bases match TRBD1. V gave up 10 bases and J gave up 7 bases; unmatched junction bases: 15. The germline CDR1 and CDR2 sequences are MDHEN and SYDVKM. This CDR3 has 15 amino acids. The CDR3 loop reads CATGPGTGLRNTQYF. The CDR3 DNA reads as TGTGCCACAGGGCCCGGGACAGGGCTTCGTAATACGCAGTATTTT.

In its sample, this clone was seen a few times. The chain is built from TRBV18 and TRBJ1-4; D unresolved. Trimming took 3 bases from V and 3 from J, leaving 11 bases between them. CDR1 and CDR2 (germline): KGHSH, LQKENI. CDR3 size: 15 residues. The CDR3 sequence is CASSPLAGSNEKLFF. As DNA, the CDR3 is TGTGCCAGCTCACCGCTAGCAGGTTCTAATGAAAAACTGTTTTTT.

The CDR3 coding sequence is TGTGCCAGCGGCCGGGACAGGGACCAGCCCCAGCATTTT. This translates into CASGRDRDQPQHF. The chain carries TRBV7-9 and TRBJ1-5; 9 bases are a match to TRBD1. The V gene end was trimmed by 8 bases and the J gene end by 7 bases; junction bases not matched to a gene: 6. In germline, CDR1 is SEHNR, CDR2 FQNEAQ (reference sequence). This CDR3 contains 13 residues.

The chain links TRBV10-3 to TRBJ2-1; maybe TRBD2 (5 bases). Germline CDR1 reads ENHRY; CDR2 reads SYGVKD. V shed 0 bases and J shed 8 bases, with 8 bases lying between them. This CDR3 comprises 13 residues. CDR3 loop: CAISESRVDEQFF. The CDR3, as DNA: TGTGCCATCAGTGAGTCGCGGGTAGATGAGCAGTTCTTC.

This chain connects TRBV28 to TRBJ2-1; TRBD2 is a possible D gene (6 bases). Germline V lookup: CDR1 MDHEN, CDR2 SYDVKM. This CDR3 has 15 amino acids. The V end lost 2 bases, the J end lost 6 bases, and 14 bases lay between the germline ends. CDR3 DNA sequence: TGTGCCAGCAGTTTAGGCGGGATGCCGGCCAATGAGCAGTTCTTC. Translated: CASSLGGMPANEQFF.

The genes are TRBV9 and TRBJ1-5, with 9 bases lining up with TRBD1. Trimming cost V 4 bases and J 4 bases; bases outside gene matches: 6. From germline, CDR1 is SGDLS and CDR2 YYNGEE. This CDR3 contains 15 residues. The CDR3, as DNA: TGTGCCAGCAGCAAATCCGGGACAGGGAATCAGCCCCAGCATTTT. Residues: CASSKSGTGNQPQHF.